This entry lists 23 T cell receptor beta chains sequenced from one sample in a study of shared clonotypes between healthy human individuals. The data were produced by immunoSEQ multiplex PCR, yet TCRdb's version contains in-frame clones alone and is incomplete. The sample includes 2 million to 2.5 million clones, approximately 94% seen only once; the top ten take approximately 0.13%. Specimen: naive CD4+ T cells sorted from blood. Specified subset: CD45RA+ positively selected. These receptors were collected from a man younger than 35 in good health.

The chain combines TRBV7-2 with TRBJ2-7; no firm D call. CDR1 SGHTA and CDR2 FQGNSA come from the germline V gene. Trimming shortened V by 11 bases and J by 3 bases, and 8 bases separated the two germline ends. This CDR3 is built from 10 residues. The DNA for the CDR3 is TGTGCCCAATGGGGCTACGAGCAGTACTTC. It encodes CAQWGYEQYF.

CDR3 nucleotides: TGTGCCAGCAGAACAGCTTCCTATAATTCACCCCTCCACTTT. This codes for CASRTASYNSPLHF. This chain uses TRBV28 with TRBJ1-6, with no clear D. From germline, CDR1 is MDHEN and CDR2 SYDVKM. V lost 6 bases and J 1 base, leaving 7 bases between the germline ends. There are 14 residues in the CDR3.

The chain links TRBV30 to TRBJ1-4; no firm D call. Trimming left V 5 bases short and J 3 bases short, with 13 bases between. The CDR3 is 14 amino acids. The germline V gene encodes CDR1 GTSNPN and CDR2 SVGIG (reference sequence). CDR3 loop: CAWEPPVANEKLFF. The CDR3 nucleotides read TGTGCCTGGGAGCCCCCAGTGGCTAATGAAAAACTGTTTTTT.

The V call is TRBV7-8, the J call TRBJ1-3; the D is unclear. This CDR3 has 15 residues. Trimming took off 1 base at V and 4 bases at J, with 11 bases between the two ends. Germline CDR1 SGHVS, CDR2 FQNEAQ. The CDR3 spells CASSLGFPGGNTIYF. In nucleotides, the CDR3 is TGTGCCAGCAGCTTAGGGTTCCCGGGAGGAAACACCATATATTTT.

The chain recombines TRBV5-1 with TRBJ2-1, with 7 bases matching TRBD1. Trimming removed 2 bases from V and 15 bases from J; junction bases left unmatched: 14. The CDR3 covers 14 residues. Germline CDR1 is SGHRS and CDR2 is YFSETQ. The CDR3 here is CASSFPPEDRVMFF. The DNA for the CDR3 is TGCGCCAGCAGCTTTCCACCGGAAGACAGGGTCATGTTCTTC.

J is TRBJ2-2 and V is TRBV7-3; tentative D call: TRBD2 (5 bases). Trimming took off 5 bases at V and 9 bases at J, with 16 bases between the two ends. CDR1 SGHTA and CDR2 FQGTGA come from the germline V gene. The CDR3 runs to 14 residues. For the CDR3, the DNA is TGTGCCAGCAGCCTTGGCGGTAGCGAAAGGGAGCTGTTTTTT. Its protein product is CASSLGGSERELFF.

The rearrangement joins TRBV5-1 to TRBJ2-2; 7 bases fit TRBD1. The length of the CDR3 is 15 residues. Germline-derived CDR1 and CDR2 are SGHRS and YFSETQ. V gave up 4 bases and J gave up 4 bases; unmatched junction bases: 7. The CDR3 is CASSREAGGTGELFF. The CDR3 nucleotides read TGCGCCAGCAGCCGGGAAGCAGGGGGCACCGGGGAGCTGTTTTTT.

The rearrangement uses TRBV30 and TRBJ1-5; 9 positions match TRBD1. Germline V gives CDR1 GTSNPN, CDR2 SVGIG (reference sequence). The CDR3 is 17 residues long. J was trimmed by 3 bases and V by 3 bases; bases with no gene match: 12. CDR3 bases: TGTGCCTGGAGCGGGACGGACAGGGGCAGCCTCAATCAGCCCCAGCATTTT. Translation: CAWSGTDRGSLNQPQHF.

V and J are TRBV28 and TRBJ2-5, with TRBD2 matching over 8 bases. Trimming took 5 bases from V and 4 from J; bases not matched to a gene: 3. From germline, CDR1 is MDHEN and CDR2 SYDVKM. CDR3 size: 13 residues. CDR3: CASSRGGGETQYF. The DNA for the CDR3 is TGTGCCAGCAGTCGGGGGGGAGGAGAGACCCAGTACTTC.

This clone was counted once. The gene calls are TRBV2 and TRBJ2-5; 9 bases map to TRBD1. V lost 5 bases to trimming and J lost 6 bases; unmatched junction nucleotides: 4. The V gene's germline CDR1 is SNHLY and CDR2 FYNNEI. This CDR3 is built from 13 residues. The CDR3 loop reads CASSSGTGQTQYF. The CDR3 DNA sequence: TGTGCCAGCAGTTCCGGGACAGGGCAGACCCAGTACTTC.

This chain joins TRBV28 and TRBJ2-1; maybe TRBD1 (5 bases). This CDR3 region has 17 residues. V lost 6 bases and J lost 0, with 18 bases in between. CDR1 is MDHEN, CDR2 SYDVKM, per germline. The CDR3 region is CASRGRAGSTSYNEQFF. In nucleotides, the CDR3 is TGTGCCAGCAGAGGCCGGGCAGGGTCTACCTCCTACAATGAGCAGTTCTTC.

The chain is built from TRBV15 and TRBJ2-1; no clear D. Trimming removed 0 bases from V and 2 bases from J, with 8 bases in between. CDR3 size: 15 residues. Germline assignment: CDR1 LNHNV and CDR2 YYDKDF (reference sequence). CDR3 sequence reads: CATSRDGQTYNEQFF. Here the CDR3 DNA reads TGTGCCACCAGCAGAGATGGCCAAACCTACAATGAGCAGTTCTTC. The full variable domain, its missing parts supplied by reference TRBV15 and TRBJ2-1, is DAMVIQNPRYQVTQFGKPVTLSCSQTLNHNVMYWYQQKSSQAPKLLFHYYDKDFNNEADTPDNFQSRRPNTSFCFLDIRSPGLGDTAMYLCATSRDGQTYNEQFFGPGTRLTVL.

The gene calls are TRBV6-1 and TRBJ2-6, with D possibly matching TRBD2 (5 bases). Per the germline V gene, CDR1 is MNHNS and CDR2 is SASEGT. V was pared by 5 bases and J by 2 bases, with 10 bases between. This CDR3 region has 15 residues. The CDR3 DNA reads TGTGCCAGCAGTTCCGGGAAGGCTGGGGCCAACGTCCTGACTTTC. Its protein is CASSSGKAGANVLTF.

Remarks on this clone: Other DNA sequences of this sample code for an identical CDR3. The chain uses TRBV7-3 and TRBJ2-3; D is undetermined. The germline gives CDR1 SGHTA, CDR2 FQGTGA. V shed 5 bases and J shed 2 bases, with 8 bases lying between them. The CDR3 contains 13 residues. CDR3 amino acids: CASSPTYTDTQYF. DNA for the CDR3: TGTGCCAGCAGCCCGACTTACACAGATACGCAGTATTTT.

This clone came up a few times. The chain links TRBV18 to TRBJ1-6; D is perhaps TRBD1 (6 bases). V lost 1 base and J lost 0, with 10 bases in between. This CDR3 has 17 amino acids. CDR1 is KGHSH and CDR2 is LQKENI in the germline V gene. The CDR3: CASSPRDTSSYNSPLHF. DNA for the CDR3: TGTGCCAGCTCACCACGGGACACTAGCTCCTATAATTCACCCCTCCACTTT.

The chain employs TRBV29-1 and TRBJ2-2, with D uncertain. The V end was cut by 2 bases, the J end by 0 bases, with 13 bases between. Looked up from germline, CDR1 is SQVTM and CDR2 is ANQGSEA. The CDR3 consists of 16 residues. This CDR3 is CSVELARPANTGELFF. The CDR3 nucleotides read TGCAGCGTTGAACTTGCTCGCCCGGCGAACACCGGGGAGCTGTTTTTT.

V and J are TRBV19 and TRBJ1-2; possibly TRBD1 for D (5 bases). Germline CDR1 is LNHDA and CDR2 is SQIVND (reference sequence). The ends were cut back, 5 bases at V and 3 bases at J, with 13 bases in the middle. The CDR3 length is 14 residues. DNA for the CDR3: TGTGCCAGTAGTGCCCGGGACGCCTACTATGGCTACACCTTC. Translated, it gives CASSARDAYYGYTF. The whole variable domain, remainder taken from reference TRBV19 and TRBJ1-2, is DGGITQSPKYLFRKEGQNVTLSCEQNLNHDAMYWYRQDPGQGLRLIYYSQIVNDFQKGDIAEGYSVSREKKESFPLTVTSAQKNPTAFYLCASSARDAYYGYTFGSGTRLTVV.

This chain uses TRBV7-2 with TRBJ1-5; D unresolved. The CDR3 loop spans 12 amino acids. The germline V gene encodes CDR1 SGHTA and CDR2 FQGNSA. Trimming removed 4 bases at V and 4 bases at J, with 5 bases between. CDR3 residues: CASSSNNQPQHF. The CDR3 DNA reads TGTGCCAGCAGCTCAAATAATCAGCCCCAGCATTTT. The full variable domain, its missing parts supplied by reference TRBV7-2 and TRBJ1-5, is GAGVSQSPSNKVTEKGKDVELRCDPISGHTALYWYRQSLGQGLEFLIYFQGNSAPDKSGLPSDRFSAERTGGSVSTLTIQRTQQEDSAVYLCASSSNNQPQHFGDGTRLSIL.

This chain uses TRBV30 with TRBJ2-7, with D perhaps matching TRBD2 (6 bases). The germline gives CDR1 GTSNPN, CDR2 SVGIG (reference sequence). V was shortened by 7 bases and J by 1 base, with 11 bases between the two germline ends. The CDR3 totals 12 residues. The CDR3 coding sequence is TGTGCCTTTGGGACTGGGTCCTACGAGCAGTACTTC. As protein: CAFGTGSYEQYF. Using reference TRBV30 and TRBJ2-7 for the parts outside the CDR3, the full variable domain is SQTIHQWPATLVQPVGSPLSLECTVEGTSNPNLYWYRQAAGRGLQLLFYSVGIGQISSEVPQNLSASRPQDRQFILSSKKLLLSDSGFYLCAFGTGSYEQYFGPGTRLTVT.

The J gene is TRBJ2-7, the V gene TRBV7-2, with TRBD2 matching over 9 bases. CDR3 size: 18 residues. V shed 5 bases and J 3 bases; nucleotides not matched to a gene: 17. Looked up from germline, CDR1 is SGHTA and CDR2 is FQGNSA. The CDR3 DNA reads as TGTGCCAGCAGCATTAGCGGGAGAGGGGGAGGAGGGGACTACGAGCAGTACTTC. Protein product: CASSISGRGGGGDYEQYF.

The chain combines TRBV4-3 with TRBJ2-5; D unclear. This CDR3 region has 13 residues. CDR1 and CDR2 from the germline V gene are LGHNA and YSLEER. V shed 4 bases and J shed 5 bases, with 11 bases lying between them. The CDR3 DNA reads TGCGCCAGCAGCCGAGACTGGATGGAGACCCAGTACTTC. Its translation: CASSRDWMETQYF.

Only one count was recorded for this clone. The junction departs from the called germline gene at one end, perhaps through a read error. The J gene is TRBJ2-7, the V gene TRBV7-7; 7 bases agree with TRBD2. The CDR3 is made up of 15 amino acids. The V gene's germline CDR1 is SSHAT and CDR2 FNYEAQ (reference sequence). Written as DNA, the CDR3 is TGTGCTAGCAGCCCGAGCGGGAAAACCCTTGGCGAGCAGTACTTC. Amino acid sequence: CASSPSGKTLGEQYF.

The chain is built from TRBV19 and TRBJ1-1, with 11 bases aligning to TRBD1. Germline CDR1 LNHDA, CDR2 SQIVND (reference sequence). J gave up 4 bases and V 7 bases, and 14 bases lay outside the gene matches. This CDR3 has 17 residues. The CDR3 DNA reads as TGTGCCAGTACCCTACGCCGGACAGGGGGCATGCTCACTGAAGCTTTCTTT. Translating gives CASTLRRTGGMLTEAFF. The full variable domain, rest sourced from reference TRBV19 and TRBJ1-1, is DGGITQSPKYLFRKEGQNVTLSCEQNLNHDAMYWYRQDPGQGLRLIYYSQIVNDFQKGDIAEGYSVSREKKESFPLTVTSAQKNPTAFYLCASTLRRTGGMLTEAFFGQGTRLTVV.